This is a list of T cell receptor beta chains from one sample in a study of blood T cell repertoires in COVID-19. Method: immunoSEQ multiplex PCR; TCRdb's copy keeps in-frame clones and lacks some. This table holds approximately 180,000 clones, approximately 86% found once. Material for sequencing was peripheral blood. Receptors originate from a woman older than 75 with acute or convalescent COVID-19. Each CDR3 is given with its conserved first and last residue. Fields, in order: V gene, J gene, CDR3 protein.

v_call: TRBV21-1
j_call: TRBJ2-1
cdr3_aa: CASVRGTAGLAASSYNEQFF

v_call: TRBV11-1
j_call: TRBJ2-1
cdr3_aa: CASSLLAPSSYNEQFF

v_call: TRBV7-9
j_call: TRBJ1-3
cdr3_aa: CASSYFGNTIYF

v_call: TRBV5-5
j_call: TRBJ1-2
cdr3_aa: CASSPTGSLDYGYTF

v_call: TRBV14
j_call: TRBJ2-2
cdr3_aa: CASSPLDRTGELFF

v_call: TRBV7-2
j_call: TRBJ2-7
cdr3_aa: CASSLEAGGPYEQYF

v_call: TRBV7-8
j_call: TRBJ2-3
cdr3_aa: CASSSPLAGGQFETDTQYF

v_call: TRBV7-8
j_call: TRBJ2-6
cdr3_aa: CASSPRVDSGANVLTF

v_call: TRBV19
j_call: TRBJ1-5
cdr3_aa: CASSMGQNKQHF

v_call: TRBV19
j_call: TRBJ1-5
cdr3_aa: CASRGQGARNQPQHF

v_call: TRBV29-1
j_call: TRBJ2-7
cdr3_aa: CSVEERRGLSYEQYF

v_call: TRBV7-6
j_call: TRBJ1-1
cdr3_aa: CASSYDRDVNTEAFF

v_call: TRBV19
j_call: TRBJ1-1
cdr3_aa: CASSGTGGTEAFF

v_call: TRBV19
j_call: TRBJ1-5
cdr3_aa: CASSITDQPQHF

v_call: TRBV2
j_call: TRBJ1-5
cdr3_aa: CASRASNQPQHF

v_call: TRBV6-2/TRBV6-3
j_call: TRBJ2-5
cdr3_aa: CASSYPRMRHLNTQYF

v_call: TRBV19
j_call: TRBJ1-5
cdr3_aa: CASSIQDQPQHF

v_call: TRBV19
j_call: TRBJ2-2
cdr3_aa: CASTQDRRPTGELFF

v_call: TRBV7-9
j_call: TRBJ1-3
cdr3_aa: CASSPRYTGNTIYF

v_call: TRBV3-1/TRBV3-2
j_call: TRBJ1-2
cdr3_aa: CASSQGFVRGTGKDGYTF

v_call: TRBV27
j_call: TRBJ1-5
cdr3_aa: CASSREWGNQPQHF

v_call: TRBV18
j_call: TRBJ1-3
cdr3_aa: CASSPPGAGNTIYF

v_call: TRBV2
j_call: TRBJ2-5
cdr3_aa: CASSEVTGIGETQYF

v_call: TRBV19
j_call: TRBJ2-1
cdr3_aa: CASTSGSGHNEQFF

v_call: TRBV20-1
j_call: TRBJ1-6
cdr3_aa: CSARDAALHF

v_call: TRBV27
j_call: TRBJ2-1
cdr3_aa: CASSYTSGRASYNEQFF

v_call: TRBV19
j_call: TRBJ1-1
cdr3_aa: CASSISRDKSLNTEAFF

v_call: TRBV6-2/TRBV6-3
j_call: TRBJ1-5
cdr3_aa: CASSTGGDRWNQPQHF

v_call: TRBV21-1
j_call: TRBJ2-1
cdr3_aa: CASSPTVRSTRVKGSSYNEQFF

v_call: TRBV9
j_call: TRBJ2-1
cdr3_aa: CASSAPLGGRSFDEQFF

v_call: TRBV2
j_call: TRBJ1-5
cdr3_aa: CASTSTGTGEQPQHF

v_call: TRBV7-9
j_call: TRBJ1-2
cdr3_aa: CASSGYRGPLYGYTF

v_call: TRBV2
j_call: TRBJ2-7
cdr3_aa: CASSGLRGRWEQYF

v_call: TRBV5-4
j_call: TRBJ1-1
cdr3_aa: CASSPEGTGLWGEAFF

v_call: TRBV5-6
j_call: TRBJ1-4
cdr3_aa: CASSFGREEKLFF

v_call: TRBV9
j_call: TRBJ2-2
cdr3_aa: CASSGREGGTGELFF